The text below deals with one TCR beta chain. Libraries were prepared by immunoSEQ multiplex PCR; TCRdb keeps only in-frame clonotypes and omits some of them. The sample shows hundreds of thousands of clones, more than 75% of them seen only once. Trimming removed 0 bases at V and 2 bases at J, with 7 bases between. The CDR3 extends over 14 amino acids. The germline CDR1 and CDR2 sequences are SGHRS and YFSETQ. This entry comes from a study of shared clonotypes between healthy human individuals. Sequencing input: PBMCs. This receptor was identified in a woman aged 40 to 50 in good health. Some clones in this sample may be carry-over from other donors' samples. This chain joins TRBV5-1 and TRBJ2-3, with TRBD1 as a possible D gene (5 bases). This CDR3 is CASSLADNTDTQYF. Written as DNA, the CDR3 is TGCGCCAGCAGCTTGGCGGACAACACAGATACGCAGTATTTT. Variable domain in full (rest from reference TRBV5-1 and TRBJ2-3): KAGVTQTPRYLIKTRGQQVTLSCSPISGHRSVSWYQQTPGQGLQFLFEYFSETQRNKGNFPGRFSGRQFSNSRSEMNVSTLELGDSALYLCASSLADNTDTQYFGPGTRLTVL.